This T cell receptor beta chain was sequenced for a study of graft-versus-host responses after intestinal transplantation. Across the study: Each recipient received anti-thymocyte globulin induction, then tacrolimus and steroids for approximately three years.

Repertoires were generated with immunoSEQ multiplex PCR, while TCRdb's copy carries only in-frame clones and drops some. The table has 60,000 to 70,000 clones, 89% seen once. The graft tissue was processed, and this released both intraepithelial and lamina propria lymphocytes. The CDR3 is 13 amino acids. From germline, CDR1 is SEHNR and CDR2 FQNEAQ (reference sequence). Trimming at V came to 6 bases and at J to 7 bases, leaving 4 bases not matched to a gene. The sequence came from a human patient who received an intestinal transplant, so some T cells may come from the graft donor. The chain combines TRBV7-9 with TRBJ2-1, with 9 bases fitting TRBD2. Sequenced here: ileum tissue, sampled 357 days after transplant. CDR3 loop: CASRASGENEQFF. In DNA form, the CDR3 reads TGTGCCAGCAGGGCTAGCGGGGAGAATGAGCAGTTCTTC.